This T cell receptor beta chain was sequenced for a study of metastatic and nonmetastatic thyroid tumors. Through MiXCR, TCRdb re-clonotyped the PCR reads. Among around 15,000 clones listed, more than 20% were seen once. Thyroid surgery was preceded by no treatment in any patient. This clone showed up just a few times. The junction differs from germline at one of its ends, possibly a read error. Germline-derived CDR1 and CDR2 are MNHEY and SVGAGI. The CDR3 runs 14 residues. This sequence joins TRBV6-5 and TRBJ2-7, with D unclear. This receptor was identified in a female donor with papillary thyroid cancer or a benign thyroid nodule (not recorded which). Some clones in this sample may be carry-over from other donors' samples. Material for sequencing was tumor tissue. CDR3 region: CASRPGWISCEQYF. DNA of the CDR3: TGTGCCAGCAGGCCCGGATGGATCTCCTGCGAGCAGTACTTC.